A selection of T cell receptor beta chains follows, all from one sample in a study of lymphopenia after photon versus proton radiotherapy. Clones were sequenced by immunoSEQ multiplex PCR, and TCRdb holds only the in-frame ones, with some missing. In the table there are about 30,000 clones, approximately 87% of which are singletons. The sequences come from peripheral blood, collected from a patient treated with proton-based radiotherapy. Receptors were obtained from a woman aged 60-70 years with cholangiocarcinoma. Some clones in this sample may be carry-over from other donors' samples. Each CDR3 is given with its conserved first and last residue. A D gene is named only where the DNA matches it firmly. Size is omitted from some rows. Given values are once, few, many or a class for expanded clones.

TGTGCCAGCTCACCACCTAGCGGGAGAACCCTCAATGAGCAGTTCTTC	CASSPPSGRTLNEQFF	16	TRBV18	TRBJ2-1	TRBD2	.
TGTGCCAGCAGTCCTGGGACAGGGACGGTCCAGCCCCAGCATTTT	CASSPGTGTVQPQHF	15	TRBV6-1	TRBJ1-5	TRBD1	.
TGTGCCAGCAGGAGGACTAACTCTCACTACGAGCAGTACTTC	CASRRTNSHYEQYF	14	TRBV2	TRBJ2-7	.	.
TGTGCCAGCTCACCCTCCTTCCGTTCTGGGGCCAACGTCCTGACTTTC	CASSPSFRSGANVLTF	16	TRBV18	TRBJ2-6	.	.
TGCGCCAGCAGCCAAGATCCGGGGGGCTCGCCCAAGACCCAGTACTTC	CASSQDPGGSPKTQYF	16	TRBV4-1	TRBJ2-5	.	.
TGTGCCAGCAGCCTACAGGGAGGCCAAGAGACCCAGTACTTC	CASSLQGGQETQYF	14	TRBV6-6	TRBJ2-5	.	.
TGCGCCAGCCGAAGGAGGCAGTCCTACAATGAGCAGTTCTTC	CASRRRQSYNEQFF	14	TRBV5-1	TRBJ2-1	.	.
TGTGCCAGCAGTGCAACAGGGTTGGGGGCCAATGAGCAGTTCTTC	CASSATGLGANEQFF	15	TRBV9	TRBJ2-1	.	.
TGTGCCAGCAGTTACGCTGGGCGGAAGAACACTGAAGCTTTCTTT	CASSYAGRKNTEAFF	15	TRBV6-6	TRBJ1-1	.	.
TGTGCCAGCAGTTTAGCCGGGACAGGGGCTGGAAACACCATATATTTT	CASSLAGTGAGNTIYF	16	TRBV6-5	TRBJ1-3	TRBD1	.
TGTGCCAGTAAGGACCAAATAGGTTCCTACGAGCAGTACTTC	CASKDQIGSYEQYF	14	TRBV19	TRBJ2-7	.	.
TGTGCCAGCAGGCACAGGGGAATCTACGAGCAGTACTTC	CASRHRGIYEQYF	13	TRBV6-5	TRBJ2-7	TRBD1	.
TGTGCCAGTAGTGAAGGACAGGGATTCTCCTACGAGCAGTACTTC	CASSEGQGFSYEQYF	15	TRBV19	TRBJ2-7	TRBD1	medium-sized
TGTGCCAGCAGCTCCTTCCTGGACGGGGAGCTGTTTTTT	CASSSFLDGELFF	13	TRBV11-2	TRBJ2-2	.	.
TGTGCCAGCTCACCGTTGGGTAGCGGGGGAGCAGTCAATGAGCAGTTCTTC	CASSPLGSGGAVNEQFF	17	TRBV18	TRBJ2-1	TRBD2	.
TGTGCCATCAGTTTTACCGATAACGGGGAGCTGTTTTTT	CAISFTDNGELFF	13	TRBV10-3	TRBJ2-2	.	.
TGTGCCAGCAGCTCTAGCGGGAGCATCTACAATGAGCAGTTCTTC	CASSSSGSIYNEQFF	15	TRBV7-2	TRBJ2-1	TRBD2	few
TGCGCCAGCAGCTTCAGCGGGGGGTCTATCTACAATGAGCAGTTCTTC	CASSFSGGSIYNEQFF	16	TRBV5-1	TRBJ2-1	TRBD2	.
TGTGCCAGCTCACCACTCCCCACTCCCATGGAGGGAGGTGGCTACACCTTC	CASSPLPTPMEGGGYTF	17	TRBV18	TRBJ1-2	.	.
TGCGCCAGCAGCCAAGATGCGTCACCGGGGTCCTACGAGCAGTACTTC	CASSQDASPGSYEQYF	16	TRBV4-3	TRBJ2-7	.	.
TGTGCCAGCTCACCTCCGGGACAGTTGAACACTGAAGCTTTCTTT	CASSPPGQLNTEAFF	15	TRBV18	TRBJ1-1	TRBD1	.
TGTGCCAGCGTACCGGGACTAGCATCCGAGACCCAGTACTTC	CASVPGLASETQYF	14	TRBV6-6	TRBJ2-5	TRBD2	.
TGTGCCACCAGCAGTGTCCGGGGAACCAGGGATACGCAGTATTTT	CATSSVRGTRDTQYF	15	TRBV15	TRBJ2-3	.	.
TGTGCCAGCAGGGTGTTATACGAGCAGTACTTC	CASRVLYEQYF	11	TRBV5-8	TRBJ2-7	.	.
TGTGCCAGCAAACTACAGGGGTGGGAGCAGTACTTC	CASKLQGWEQYF	12	TRBV2	TRBJ2-5	TRBD1	.
TGTGCCAGCAGCTTAGTACCAGGGGGGGAAGCTTTCTTT	CASSLVPGGEAFF	13	TRBV7-2	TRBJ1-1	TRBD1	.
TGCGCCAGCAGCTTTGACACGAACACCGGGGAGCTGTTTTTT	CASSFDTNTGELFF	14	TRBV5-1	TRBJ2-2	.	.
TGTGCCACCACCTCGACAGGGATTAACTACGAGCAGTACTTC	CATTSTGINYEQYF	14	TRBV7-9	TRBJ2-7	TRBD1	.
TGTGCCAGTACCCCCTACGGGGGGCGGGACTACAATGAGCAGTTCTTC	CASTPYGGRDYNEQFF	16	TRBV19	TRBJ2-1	.	.
TGTGCCAGCAGTTACCAGGGGGACGGGCAGTTCTTC	CASSYQGDGQFF	12	TRBV6-6	TRBJ2-1	TRBD1	.
TGTGCCAGCAGCGTGGACAGGGCTTGGGCAGATACGCAGTATTTT	CASSVDRAWADTQYF	15	TRBV5-6	TRBJ2-3	TRBD1	.
TGTGCCAGTAGTAGGCTAGCGGGAGACACCGGGGAGCTGTTTTTT	CASSRLAGDTGELFF	15	TRBV19	TRBJ2-2	TRBD2	.
TGTGCCAGCAGCTTAGGTCAGCAAGAGACCCAGTACTTC	CASSLGQQETQYF	13	TRBV7-2	TRBJ2-5	.	.
TGTGCCAGTAGTCCCGAGGCAGGGTCCGCCGGCTACACCTTC	CASSPEAGSAGYTF	14	TRBV19	TRBJ1-2	.	once
TGCAGCGGACTGGACTACAATGAGCAGTTCTTC	CSGLDYNEQFF	11	TRBV20-1	TRBJ2-1	.	.
TGCGCCAGCAGCCTGACAGGACCCGGGGGTGGAAACACCATATATTTT	CASSLTGPGGGNTIYF	16	TRBV5-1	TRBJ1-3	.	.
TGTGCCAGCAGTTACAGGGGGACAGGGGCCTCGTACGAGCAGTACTTC	CASSYRGTGASYEQYF	16	TRBV6-5	TRBJ2-7	TRBD1	.
TGTGCCAGCAGTGAAACAGGGTCCGGGCGTGGAAACACCATATATTTT	CASSETGSGRGNTIYF	16	TRBV6-1	TRBJ1-3	.	.
TGTGCCAGCAGCCTCTCGACTGCGTATCAAGAGACCCAGTACTTC	CASSLSTAYQETQYF	15	TRBV9	TRBJ2-5	.	.
TGCGCCAGCAGCTTCGGTCGGCGGGAGCTTTCCTACAATGAGCAGTTCTTC	CASSFGRRELSYNEQFF	17	TRBV5-1	TRBJ2-1	TRBD2	.
TGTGCCAGCAGCTCTCGGACAGGGTGGAATCAGCCCCAGCATTTT	CASSSRTGWNQPQHF	15	TRBV5-6	TRBJ1-5	TRBD1	.
TGCGCCAGCAGCCCCCGGCTAGCGGGAGGATCAGATACGCAGTATTTT	CASSPRLAGGSDTQYF	16	TRBV4-1	TRBJ2-3	TRBD2	.
TGCGCCAGCAGCTTGACCGGTCCTGGGCCCCAGCATTTT	CASSLTGPGPQHF	13	TRBV5-1	TRBJ1-5	.	.
TGTGCCAGCAGCCCTCTCGGGACAGGGAAGACCCAGTACTTC	CASSPLGTGKTQYF	14	TRBV5-6	TRBJ2-5	TRBD1	.
TGTGCCAGCAGCTTGCCCCCCAGCGGGAGTTCCGGGGAGCTGTTTTTT	CASSLPPSGSSGELFF	16	TRBV11-2	TRBJ2-2	TRBD2	few
TGTGCCAGCAGCTGGGGTGGTGGGGCAACTAATGAAAAACTGTTTTTT	CASSWGGGATNEKLFF	16	TRBV5-5	TRBJ1-4	.	.
TGCGCCAGCTCTGCCGTACCGGGACTCTATCTTGCAACTAATGAAAAACTGTTTTTT	CASSAVPGLYLATNEKLFF	19	TRBV4-1	TRBJ1-4	.	.
TGTGCCAGCAGTAGGGGAAAGACAGCGAACACCGGGGAGCTGTTTTTT	CASSRGKTANTGELFF	16	TRBV28	TRBJ2-2	.	.
TGTGCCAGCAGCGCAACCGGGACGAGCTATGGCTACACCTTC	CASSATGTSYGYTF	14	TRBV7-2	TRBJ1-2	.	.
TGTGCCAGCAGCTGGGCCGGACAGGGGAGCGAGCAGTACTTC	CASSWAGQGSEQYF	14	TRBV11-3	TRBJ2-7	TRBD1	once
TGTGCCAGCAGTAGACAGGGTTCTTCCTACGAGCAGTACTTC	CASSRQGSSYEQYF	14	TRBV2	TRBJ2-7	TRBD1	.
TGTGCCAGCAGGGGGACAGAGCTCACCGGGGAGCTGTTTTTT	CASRGTELTGELFF	14	TRBV2	TRBJ2-2	TRBD1	.
TGCGCCAGCACCCCTTTACCGGGACAGGGACCAGATACGCAGTATTTT	CASTPLPGQGPDTQYF	16	TRBV5-1	TRBJ2-3	TRBD1	.
TGTGCCAGCAGTCTAGGAGGGGCGGGCTTCAGCAATGAGCAGTTCTTC	CASSLGGAGFSNEQFF	16	TRBV6-4	TRBJ2-1	.	.
TGTGCCAGCAGCCCCATCAGAGAATACGAGCAGTACTTC	CASSPIREYEQYF	13	TRBV11-2	TRBJ2-7	.	few
TGTGCCAGCAGTTACTCCGAGTATGACGGACGGAATGAGCAGTTCTTC	CASSYSEYDGRNEQFF	16	TRBV6-6	TRBJ2-1	.	.
TGTGCCAGTAGTCCTTTGGCAGCTGGAGGGGAGCAGTACTTC	CASSPLAAGGEQYF	14	TRBV19	TRBJ2-7	.	medium-sized
TGTGCCAGCAGAAAACAGCGGGGCTCCTACGAGCAGTACTTC	CASRKQRGSYEQYF	14	TRBV6-5	TRBJ2-7	TRBD2	.
TGTGCCAGTAGTATAACCGCGACAGGAAACTATGGCTACACCTTC	CASSITATGNYGYTF	15	TRBV19	TRBJ1-2	.	.